The clone carrying this T cell receptor beta chain was found many times. Its antigen is undetermined. The germline gene is not matched at one end of the junction; a read error may be the cause. The read halts 3 residues ahead of the CDR3 end, with the missing end drawn from the germline J gene. This table comes from immunoSEQ multiplex PCR, and its TCRdb copy is limited to in-frame clones, with some not included. This sample comprises approximately 50,000 clones, none seen once only. The data were obtained in a study of T cell clonality in common variable immunodeficiency. Study-wide findings and caveats: Reportedly, TCR beta sequences from common variable immunodeficiency showed fewer deletions and N-nucleotide insertions. CVID subjects shared fewer TCRbeta clones than healthy controls did. CVID subjects had higher TCRbeta clonality than healthy controls, most marked in about a third.

From germline, CDR1 is LGHNA and CDR2 YNFKEQ. This CDR3 is built from 15 residues. Caucasian heritage predominated among both patients and controls. The chain joins TRBV4-2 to TRBJ2-5; D remains unclear. Sequencing was carried out using peripheral blood mononuclear cells. The TCR comes from a person aged 18-70 years in good health. CDR3 DNA (partial): TGCGCCAGCAGCCAAGATTCGAGCCGCGGAGAGACC. Translated: CASSQDSSRGET. The CDR3 in its entirety is CASSQDSSRGETQYF.